The 27 T cell receptor beta chains given below trace back to one sample, sequenced in a study of OX40 agonist ivuxolimab in advanced cancers. Library prep was done by the immunoSEQ multiplex PCR assay. TCRdb provides this immuneACCESS table in a form limited to in-frame rearrangements. Some clones are lacking; in checked studies, under half of them reflect an unresolved V gene, and why the rest are absent is not known. This sample holds about 58,000 clones; roughly 83% were observed only once. Approximately 2.8% of the sample is held by the ten biggest clonotypes. Sequencing was performed on CD4+ or CD8+ T cells sorted from blood, taken in a trial of the OX40 agonist ivuxolimab. The origin of the receptors is an adult with an advanced solid tumor such as melanoma, head and neck, liver or kidney cancer.

The chain couples TRBV19 to TRBJ1-5; D might be TRBD1 (5 bases). Germline CDR1 LNHDA, CDR2 SQIVND (reference sequence). The V and J ends lost 7 bases and 3 bases respectively, with 16 bases between them. The CDR3 sequence is 15 residues long. In DNA form, the CDR3 reads TGTGCCAGTACCGACCAAAACAGGTACAATCAGCCCCAGCATTTT. Amino acid sequence: CASTDQNRYNQPQHF. The whole variable domain, filled in from reference TRBV19 and TRBJ1-5, reads DGGITQSPKYLFRKEGQNVTLSCEQNLNHDAMYWYRQDPGQGLRLIYYSQIVNDFQKGDIAEGYSVSREKKESFPLTVTSAQKNPTAFYLCASTDQNRYNQPQHFGDGTRLSIL.

The gene calls are TRBV19 and TRBJ2-1, with TRBD2 matching over 7 bases. Per the germline V gene, CDR1 is LNHDA and CDR2 is SQIVND (reference sequence). V was clipped by 9 bases and J by 3 bases; unmatched bases: 8. This CDR3 contains 14 residues. CDR3 protein: CASQSSGYYNEQFF. For the CDR3, the DNA is TGTGCCAGCCAATCTAGCGGCTACTACAATGAGCAGTTCTTC.

The chain combines TRBV5-4 with TRBJ2-2; D is perhaps TRBD1 (5 bases). CDR3 length: 16 residues. With 3 bases removed from V and 0 bases from J, the gap between germline ends came to 12 bases. The germline V gene has CDR1 SGHNT and CDR2 YYREEE (reference sequence). CDR3 DNA: TGTGCCAGCAGCTCCCCGCAGGGTACGAACACCGGGGAGCTGTTTTTT. It yields the protein CASSSPQGTNTGELFF.

The genes are TRBV28 and TRBJ2-1, with a tentative D call TRBD1 (6 bases). Germline values: CDR1 MDHEN, CDR2 SYDVKM. The CDR3 is 13 residues long. The V end was cut by 5 bases, the J end by 7 bases, with 12 bases between. CDR3 region: CASSITQGNEQFF. Here the CDR3 DNA reads TGTGCCAGCAGTATCACCCAGGGGAATGAGCAGTTCTTC.

In this sample, this clone turned up once. This CDR3 is CASSDAARGSGELFF. The CDR3 DNA follows: TGTGCCAGTAGCGACGCAGCCCGGGGCTCCGGGGAGCTGTTTTTT. The chain combines TRBV19 with TRBJ2-2; either TRBD1 or TRBD2 may supply D (5 bases each). The V and J ends lost 6 bases and 6 bases respectively, with 17 bases between them. The CDR3 has 15 residues. CDR1 is LNHDA and CDR2 is SQIVND in the germline V gene (reference sequence). The variable domain in full, completed from reference TRBV19 and TRBJ2-2, reads DGGITQSPKYLFRKEGQNVTLSCEQNLNHDAMYWYRQDPGQGLRLIYYSQIVNDFQKGDIAEGYSVSREKKESFPLTVTSAQKNPTAFYLCASSDAARGSGELFFGEGSRLTVL.

The gene calls are TRBV28 and TRBJ1-6; D is possibly TRBD1 (5 bases). CDR1 and CDR2 (germline): MDHEN, SYDVKM. The CDR3 spans 14 residues. The V gene lost 2 bases and the J gene lost 8 bases, with 10 bases spanning the gap. The CDR3 loop reads CASSLSRGDSPLHF. The CDR3 DNA sequence: TGTGCCAGCAGTTTAAGCCGGGGGGATTCACCCCTCCACTTT.

The chain uses TRBV6-6 and TRBJ1-2; the match to TRBD1 covers 8 bases. CDR1 is MNHNY and CDR2 is SVGAGI in the germline V gene (reference sequence). The CDR3 extends over 14 amino acids. Unmatched junction bases numbered 6, after V lost 6 bases and J lost 3 bases. CDR3: CASSRGQGDYGYTF. The CDR3 DNA sequence: TGTGCCAGCAGCCGTGGACAGGGCGACTATGGCTACACCTTC.

The J gene is TRBJ1-4, the V gene TRBV9; 10 nucleotides align to TRBD1. With 3 bases clipped from V and 8 bases from J, the junction kept 7 bases outside the gene matches. This CDR3 has 15 residues. Germline CDR1 is SGDLS and CDR2 is YYNGEE. The CDR3 loop is CASSAPGQGREKLFF. CDR3 sequence (DNA): TGTGCCAGCAGCGCACCGGGACAGGGGAGGGAAAAACTGTTTTTT.

The rearrangement links TRBV9 to TRBJ2-7; D is unclear. Germline V gene sequence: CDR1 SGDLS, CDR2 YYNGEE. The CDR3 runs to 15 residues. The V end lost 4 bases, the J end lost 1 base, and 15 bases lay between the germline ends. The CDR3 spells CASSPLLGFSYEQYF. CDR3 coding DNA: TGTGCCAGCAGCCCCCTCCTCGGGTTTTCCTACGAGCAGTACTTC.

This CDR3 reads CASSPPGPSEDTQYF. The DNA of the CDR3 is TGTGCCAGCAGCCCCCCTGGTCCTTCCGAAGATACGCAGTATTTT. The rearrangement uses TRBV7-8 and TRBJ2-3; D is uncertain. Germline V gives CDR1 SGHVS, CDR2 FQNEAQ. Trimming took off 5 bases at V and 5 bases at J, with 17 bases between the two ends. This CDR3 is built from 15 residues.

This clone has just one count. The V and J genes are TRBV29-1 and TRBJ2-4; possible D gene TRBD2, 6 bases. Germline assignment: CDR1 SQVTM and CDR2 ANQGSEA. The CDR3 sequence is 15 residues long. The CDR3 DNA sequence: TGCGCAGGGTGGGGGGAGGCTGCCCTACAAAACATTCAGTACTTC. Protein sequence: CAGWGEAALQNIQYF. Looking up the rest from reference TRBV29-1 and TRBJ2-4 gives the full variable domain: SAVISQKPSRDICQRGTSLTIQCQVDSQVTMMFWYRQQPGQSLTLIATANQGSEATYESGFVIDKFPISRPNLTFSTLTVSNMSPEDSSIYLCAGWGEAALQNIQYFGAGTRLSVL.

The V and J genes are TRBV7-2 and TRBJ2-7, with unresolved D. V dropped 1 base and J dropped 3 bases, with 10 bases sitting between them. The germline V gene encodes CDR1 SGHTA and CDR2 FQGNSA. This CDR3 region has 14 residues. DNA for the CDR3: TGTGCCAGCAGCTTAGGAGCTCAAGGCTACGAGCAGTACTTC. Translating it yields CASSLGAQGYEQYF.

This clone was recorded a few times. The V and J genes are TRBV27 and TRBJ2-1; D not resolved. CDR3 length: 15 residues. The ends were cut back, 5 bases at V and 5 bases at J, with 16 bases in the middle. Germline CDR1 MNHEY, CDR2 SMNVEV (reference sequence). CDR3 in amino acids: CASSPARNLNNEQFF. In DNA, the CDR3 is TGTGCCAGCAGTCCCGCCCGAAACCTGAACAATGAGCAGTTCTTC.

This clone has only one observation. The chain combines TRBV11-2 with TRBJ2-3; D is undetermined. The CDR3 covers 16 residues. V lost 2 bases to trimming and J lost 0 bases, with 12 bases between them. Germline V gene lookup returns CDR1 SGHAT and CDR2 FQNNGV. The CDR3 nucleotides read TGTGCCAGCAGCTTACGGCTGTCCACTAGCACAGATACGCAGTATTTT. Translation gives CASSLRLSTSTDTQYF.

The V call is TRBV18, the J call TRBJ1-1; possible D gene TRBD1, 5 bases. The CDR3 spans 15 residues. Germline assignment: CDR1 KGHSH and CDR2 LQKENI. V was pared by 3 bases and J by 4 bases, with 15 bases between. The CDR3 DNA follows: TGTGCCAGCTCACCGTCAGGGCCCGGGAGCACTGAAGCTTTCTTT. The encoded protein is CASSPSGPGSTEAFF.

The CDR3 region has the DNA TGTGCCAGTAATCGTCCTGGACAGGGGCATGAAAAACTGTTTTTT. Residues: CASNRPGQGHEKLFF. The rearrangement links TRBV19 to TRBJ1-4; TRBD1 matches at 9 bases. There are 15 residues in the CDR3. Germline CDR1 LNHDA, CDR2 SQIVND (reference sequence). The junction had 9 bases not matched to a gene; V was cut back by 7 bases and J by 6 bases.

This clone was counted between two and nine times. J is TRBJ2-2 and V is TRBV7-8; tentative D call: TRBD2 (5 bases). Germline assignment: CDR1 SGHVS and CDR2 FQNEAQ. Trimming stripped 1 base from V and 5 bases from J, with 11 bases between. CDR3 length equals 15 residues. CDR3 sequence: CASSLVVSGTGELFF. DNA of the CDR3: TGTGCCAGCAGCTTAGTAGTAAGCGGAACCGGGGAGCTGTTTTTT.

This chain joins TRBV11-3 and TRBJ2-5; D remains ambiguous. The germline V and J ends were trimmed by 3 bases and 2 bases, with 7 bases remaining between them. CDR3 length: 13 residues. Germline V lookup: CDR1 SGHNT, CDR2 YENEEA. Here the CDR3 DNA reads TGTGCCAGCAGCTTGGGAATTCAAGAGACCCAGTACTTC. This translates into CASSLGIQETQYF.

This clone was observed a single time. The chain combines TRBV7-3 with TRBJ2-5; a weak D match, TRBD2 (6 bases). Germline CDR1 SGHTA, CDR2 FQGTGA. V lost 5 bases and J lost 7, with 14 bases in between. This CDR3 comprises 13 residues. Here the CDR3 reads CASSPGLEGTQYF. The CDR3, as DNA: TGTGCCAGCAGCCCCGGTCTGGAGGGGACCCAGTACTTC.

J is TRBJ1-2 and V is TRBV11-3; TRBD1 agrees at 10 bases. Trimming took 5 bases from V and 4 from J; bases not matched to a gene: 13. CDR1 and CDR2 (germline): SGHNT, YENEEA. The CDR3 length is 17 residues. The CDR3 DNA is TGTGCCAGCAGCATAGGGGGAGGCCGGGACAGGGGCTATGGCTACACCTTC. Translated, it gives CASSIGGGRDRGYGYTF. Variable domain in full (rest from reference TRBV11-3 and TRBJ1-2): EAGVVQSPRYKIIEKKQPVAFWCNPISGHNTLYWYLQNLGQGPELLIRYENEEAVDDSQLPKDRFSAERLKGVDSTLKIQPAELGDSAVYLCASSIGGGRDRGYGYTFGSGTRLTVV.

The J gene is TRBJ1-5, the V gene TRBV18; TRBD1 agrees at 10 bases. The trim removed 2 bases at V and 2 bases at J, leaving 6 bases unmatched. The CDR3 runs 17 residues. Germline V gene sequence: CDR1 KGHSH, CDR2 LQKENI. The CDR3 spells CASSPAAGTGGNQPQHF. In nucleotides, the CDR3 is TGTGCCAGCTCACCAGCCGCCGGGACAGGGGGCAATCAGCCCCAGCATTTT.

The CDR3 region is CASSNYQAFF. The CDR3 DNA sequence: TGTGCCAGCAGCAACTACCAAGCTTTCTTT. This chain joins TRBV7-9 and TRBJ1-1; D ambiguous. Per the germline V gene, CDR1 is SEHNR and CDR2 is FQNEAQ (reference sequence). The CDR3 is 10 residues long. Trimming stripped 5 bases from V and 9 bases from J, with 7 bases between.

This clone was seen a handful of times. This chain uses TRBV6-6 with TRBJ1-6; 7 bases agree with TRBD1. Germline V gene lookup returns CDR1 MNHNY and CDR2 SVGAGI (reference sequence). The CDR3 runs 14 residues. Losses at the gene ends were 6 bases for V and 4 bases for J; bases not matched to a gene: 3. In DNA, the CDR3 is TGTGCCAGCAGCCGGACAGGTTATAATTCACCCCTCCACTTT. It encodes CASSRTGYNSPLHF.

This clone was recorded only once. The chain employs TRBV6-5 and TRBJ1-6; 9 bases align to TRBD1. J lost 10 bases, V lost 6 bases, and 7 bases had no gene match. Germline V lookup: CDR1 MNHEY, CDR2 SVGAGI. The CDR3 runs 14 residues. CDR3 in DNA: TGTGCCAGCAGCGTGACAGGGGGAGAGTCACCCCTCCACTTT. This gives the protein CASSVTGGESPLHF.

This clone was detected only a few times. The chain uses TRBV11-2 and TRBJ1-5; D gene ambiguous. Trimming removed 4 bases at V and 4 bases at J, with 8 bases between. The V gene's germline CDR1 is SGHAT and CDR2 FQNNGV. The CDR3 sequence is 13 residues long. CDR3 DNA sequence: TGTGCCAGCAGCTCGGTAGGGAATCAGCCCCAGCATTTT. It codes for CASSSVGNQPQHF.

This clone was found a few times. The rearrangement uses TRBV6-4 and TRBJ1-5; tentative D call: TRBD1 (6 bases). The V end lost 4 bases, the J end lost 0 bases, and 10 bases lay between the germline ends. The CDR3 consists of 15 residues. The V gene's germline CDR1 is MRHNA and CDR2 SNTAGT. CDR3 bases: TGTGCCAGCAGTGTCGAGGGGGATAGCAATCAGCCCCAGCATTTT. It encodes CASSVEGDSNQPQHF.

The chain joins TRBV9 to TRBJ2-7, with 8 positions matching TRBD1. The CDR3 covers 14 residues. Trimming cost V 4 bases and J 2 bases; bases outside gene matches: 5. Germline lookup yields CDR1 SGDLS and CDR2 YYNGEE. The CDR3 nucleotides read TGTGCCAGCAGCCCCGGGACAGGAACCTACGAGCAGTACTTC. Translated, it gives CASSPGTGTYEQYF.